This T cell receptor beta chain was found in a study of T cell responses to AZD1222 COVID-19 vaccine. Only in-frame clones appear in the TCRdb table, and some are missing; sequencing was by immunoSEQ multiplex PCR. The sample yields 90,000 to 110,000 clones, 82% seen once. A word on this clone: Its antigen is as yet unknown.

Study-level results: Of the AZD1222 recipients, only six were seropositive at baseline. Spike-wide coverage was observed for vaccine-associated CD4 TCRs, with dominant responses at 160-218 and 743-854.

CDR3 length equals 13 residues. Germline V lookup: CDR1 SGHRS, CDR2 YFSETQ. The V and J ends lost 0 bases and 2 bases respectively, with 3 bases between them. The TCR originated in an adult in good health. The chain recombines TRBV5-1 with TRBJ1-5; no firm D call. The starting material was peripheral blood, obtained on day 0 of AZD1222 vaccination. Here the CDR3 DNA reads TGCGCCAGCAGCTTGGCGGGCAATCAGCCCCAGCATTTT. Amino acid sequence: CASSLAGNQPQHF.